Shown below are 16 T cell receptor beta chains from a single sample sequenced in a study of cytomegalovirus exposure and HLA in healthy donors. The PCR was carried out with 60 Vbeta primers and 13 Jbeta primers. Using immunoSEQ multiplex PCR, the repertoire was profiled, and TCRdb retains in-frame clones only, with some absent. Seen here are about 120,000 clones, 50% to 65% observed once, and the top ten hold roughly 10%. The sequenced sample consisted of PBMCs. Every receptor here comes from a woman aged 40 to 50 in good health and CMV-seropositive.

The V call is TRBV7-9, the J call TRBJ1-1, with unresolved D. Germline-derived CDR1 and CDR2 are SEHNR and FQNEAQ (reference sequence). The CDR3 contains 13 residues. V lost 3 bases and J 4 bases, leaving 9 bases between the germline ends. The CDR3 nucleotides read TGTGCCAGCAGCTTCGAGGGTGTCACTGAAGCTTTCTTT. Translating gives CASSFEGVTEAFF.

The rearrangement links TRBV10-3 to TRBJ2-7; no clear D. Germline V gene data show CDR1 as ENHRY and CDR2 as SYGVKD. The CDR3 consists of 14 residues. Deletions cut 10 bases from V and 2 bases from J, with 18 bases between. The chain's CDR3 is CATAAAVSPYEQYF. CDR3 nucleotide sequence: TGTGCCACCGCCGCGGCCGTAAGCCCCTACGAGCAGTACTTC.

V and J are TRBV28 and TRBJ2-5; D is ambiguous. V lost 5 bases and J 4 bases, leaving 5 bases between the germline ends. This CDR3 comprises 11 residues. The germline CDR1 and CDR2 sequences are MDHEN and SYDVKM. CDR3 in amino acids: CASSLRETQYF. The CDR3 coding sequence is TGTGCCAGCAGTCTCAGAGAGACCCAGTACTTC.

This chain links TRBV5-1 with TRBJ2-7; TRBD1 might be the D (5 bases). Germline V gene lookup returns CDR1 SGHRS and CDR2 YFSETQ. The CDR3 is 14 residues long. The germline V and J ends were trimmed by 1 base and 4 bases, with 12 bases remaining between them. This CDR3 is CASSLSQGVYEQYF. The CDR3 coding sequence is TGCGCCAGCAGCTTGAGCCAGGGTGTTTACGAGCAGTACTTC.

The V gene is TRBV7-2, the J gene TRBJ1-3; a possible D gene is TRBD1 (5 bases). Germline-derived CDR1 and CDR2 are SGHTA and FQGNSA. Deletions cut 6 bases from V and 6 bases from J, with 9 bases between. This CDR3 contains 12 residues. In nucleotides, the CDR3 is TGTGCCAGCAGTCAAGGGGTAAACACCATATATTTT. It specifies CASSQGVNTIYF.

The CDR3 region has the DNA TGTGCCAGCAGAAAGGTGGGGCGGCCGTTGGATGGCTACACCTTC. This codes for CASRKVGRPLDGYTF. The rearrangement uses TRBV11-2 and TRBJ1-2, with a tentative D call TRBD1 (5 bases). This CDR3 contains 15 residues. The germline V gene encodes CDR1 SGHAT and CDR2 FQNNGV. Trimming pared 6 bases from V and 6 bases from J, leaving 20 bases between. Using reference TRBV11-2 and TRBJ1-2 for the parts outside the CDR3, the full variable domain is EAGVAQSPRYKIIEKRQSVAFWCNPISGHATLYWYQQILGQGPKLLIQFQNNGVVDDSQLPKDRFSAERLKGVDSTLKIQPAKLEDSAVYLCASRKVGRPLDGYTFGSGTRLTVV.

This clone has a handful of counts. This sequence joins TRBV7-8 and TRBJ1-6, with 8 bases aligning to TRBD1. The CDR3 totals 16 residues. Trimming at V came to 0 bases and at J to 10 bases, leaving 8 bases not matched to a gene. Looked up from germline, CDR1 is SGHVS and CDR2 is FQNEAQ. The CDR3 DNA reads TGTGCCAGCAGCTTAGCTTCGACAGGGGATAGGTCACCCCTCCACTTT. It codes for CASSLASTGDRSPLHF.

J is TRBJ2-7 and V is TRBV5-8, with 7 bases matching TRBD2. CDR1 SGHTS and CDR2 YDEGEE come from the germline V gene. The junction had 7 bases not matched to a gene; V was cut back by 4 bases and J by 3 bases. The CDR3 has 14 residues. CDR3 nucleotide sequence: TGTGCCAGCAGCCTGGGGGGGGAGCACTACGAGCAGTACTTC. This codes for CASSLGGEHYEQYF.

The gene calls are TRBV27 and TRBJ2-4; D perhaps matches TRBD1 (5 bases). V dropped 3 bases and J dropped 0 bases, with 12 bases sitting between them. The CDR3 is 16 residues long. The germline gives CDR1 MNHEY, CDR2 SMNVEV (reference sequence). The CDR3 bases are TGTGCCAGCAGTTTTATCCAGGGTAAAGCCAAAAACATTCAGTACTTC. Translation gives CASSFIQGKAKNIQYF.

The genes are TRBV7-2 and TRBJ1-5; no firm D call. Trimming left V 2 bases short and J 3 bases short, with 14 bases between. Per germline, CDR1 SGHTA and CDR2 FQGNSA. This CDR3 has 16 residues. Here the CDR3 reads CASSLSGVSINQPQHF. In DNA form, the CDR3 reads TGTGCCAGCAGCTTATCAGGCGTTTCGATCAATCAGCCCCAGCATTTT.

The rearrangement links TRBV28 to TRBJ1-3; no definite D call. Trimming removed 5 bases at V and 2 bases at J, with 16 bases between. The germline CDR1 and CDR2 sequences are MDHEN and SYDVKM. This CDR3 has 16 residues. The CDR3 spells CASSLGRGNPGNTIYF. CDR3 bases: TGTGCCAGCAGTCTAGGCCGGGGAAATCCTGGAAACACCATATATTTT.

As DNA, the CDR3 is TGTGCCAGCAGCTTAGAAGAGGTAGTAGCGGGTTTCAACAATGAGCAGTTCTTC. Protein: CASSLEEVVAGFNNEQFF. The V call is TRBV7-8, the J call TRBJ2-1, with 7 bases that match TRBD2. The CDR3 length is 18 residues. Trimming took 1 base from V and 5 from J; bases not matched to a gene: 14. Germline assignment: CDR1 SGHVS and CDR2 FQNEAQ.

The CDR3 DNA is TGTGCCAGTAGTATGACAGGGGGAGACACCGGGGAGCTGTTTTTT. Translation gives CASSMTGGDTGELFF. The chain employs TRBV19 and TRBJ2-2; 9 bases map to TRBD1. Trimming took 3 bases from V and 3 from J; bases not matched to a gene: 2. The CDR3 is made up of 15 amino acids. CDR1 and CDR2 from the germline V gene are LNHDA and SQIVND (reference sequence).

The chain combines TRBV7-6 with TRBJ2-7, with 14 bases lining up with TRBD2. Trimming cost V 4 bases and J 6 bases; bases outside gene matches: 5. This CDR3 is 15 amino acids long. Per germline, CDR1 SGHVS and CDR2 FNYEAQ. This chain's CDR3 is CASSSGLAGGGEQYF. CDR3 nucleotides: TGTGCCAGCAGCTCTGGACTAGCGGGAGGAGGCGAGCAGTACTTC.

This clone has a handful of counts. The CDR3 DNA sequence: TGTGCCAGCAGCCCCCAGACTGGGACAGGGATTTACGAGCAGTACTTC. Translation gives CASSPQTGTGIYEQYF. The chain combines TRBV4-2 with TRBJ2-7; 9 nucleotides align to TRBD1. Germline lookup yields CDR1 LGHNA and CDR2 YNFKEQ. The V and J ends lost 4 bases and 4 bases, in that order; junction bases with no gene match: 11. The CDR3 covers 16 residues.

This clone was picked up a small number of times. The chain employs TRBV7-9 and TRBJ1-1; D is unclear. This CDR3 comprises 16 residues. The V end lost 5 bases, the J end lost 1 base, and 17 bases lay between the germline ends. CDR1 SEHNR and CDR2 FQNEAQ come from the germline V gene (reference sequence). The CDR3, as DNA: TGTGCCAGCAGCCTCGTAGGTGTGAGGGAGAACACTGAAGCTTTCTTT. This translates into CASSLVGVRENTEAFF.